Listed below are T cell receptor beta chains from one sample, sequenced in a study. From the 5' RACE reads, TCRdb called clonotypes with MiXCR, one entry per CDR3 protein. The sample lists tens of thousands of distinct CDR3 sequences, 26% occurring once. The sequenced sample was tumor-infiltrating Tregs sorted from the breast tumor. These receptors were taken from a female donor with breast cancer. The conserved cysteine and the conserved F or W are not part of the CDR3 here.

v_call cdr3_aa
TRBV5-1 ASSLDWASSPYEQY
TRBV24-1 ATSEGTVSF
TRBV30 AWSGHRGDTEAF
TRBV6-2/TRBV6-3 ASRQLTLRDRGYEQY
TRBV7-9 ASSLGGTNSNQPQH
TRBV20-1 SARPLDRNAKAKNIQY
TRBV7-9 ASTGQKNYGYT
TRBV7-9 TSSLRQSTDTQY
TRBV29-1 SSIPGGETQY
TRBV11-2 ASHRQGAFDEQY
TRBV15 ATSPSTGNYGYT
TRBV6-2/TRBV6-3 ASSYHPGELF
TRBV15 ATSEHRRGVTEAF
TRBV5-1 ASSLRETQY
TRBV18 ASSPLTGDADEQY
TRBV6-2/TRBV6-3 ASSYDFQDREKSYNEQF
TRBV4-1 ASSQVTEQF
TRBV5-1 ASSFQGAGEQY
TRBV12-3/TRBV12-4 ASSSLAF
TRBV5-1 ASSQDQETQY
TRBV9 ASSPRTHTGELF
TRBV5-5 ASSWDSNTEAF
TRBV25-1 VSSVSDRVDGYT
TRBV30 AWSPLAPGNTIY
TRBV7-2 ASSLRSGSSNQPQH
TRBV5-4 ASSLVLGEQF
TRBV15 ATSRIGDNQPQH
TRBV4-3 ASSQEASVAGGDTQY
TRBV6-5 ASNEAATDTQY
TRBV15 ATSRQGGGANVLT
TRBV29-1 SVLAGNLRGQY
TRBV7-2 ASSPWTSAQWPQY
TRBV30 AWSVKQPNQPQH
TRBV6-2/TRBV6-3 ASRIAGSSYNEQF
TRBV6-6 ASKGDTEAF
TRBV20-1 SANEFGTSGALSYNEQF
TRBV20-1 SARDLRQGAIEQF
TRBV12-3/TRBV12-4 ASSPEMNSNQPQH
TRBV20-1 SAKFPGQGSEKLY
TRBV20-1 SAKSVPSQPQH
TRBV7-2 ASSSSRDEQF
TRBV7-9 ASSLLHSSGRAYEQY
TRBV7-2 ASSPGREELITGELF
TRBV4-3 ASSQGQGVTDTQY
TRBV6-1 ASSVEGGTEAF
TRBV5-1 ASSLDPNTEAF
TRBV6-5 ASSGLGFSQPQH
TRBV7-2 ASSGSSYNEQF
TRBV5-1 ASSLDWDRDSPLH
TRBV18 ASSPGTATSYGYT